This note documents a single T cell receptor (beta chain) sequence. In its sample, this clonotype was seen many times. Its antigen target is currently unknown. The input lacks base qualities; no much larger clone sits a single base away. The TCR beta CDR3 regions were amplified from RNA transcripts. The first round of RT-PCR for the TCR CDR3 was performed with the HTBI primer set and the Qiagen OneStep RT-PCR kit. A second multiplex PCR round built the libraries, followed by size selection and purification. The libraries were sequenced on an Illumina HiSeq2000 using paired-end 100 bp reads. Concerning the study's data processing: SOAPnuke was used to process the raw data, removing reads that contained adapters or uncalled bases, had a mean Phred below 15, or lacked an exact match to the constant primer or identifier. High-quality paired reads were merged with COPE v1.2.5, and unique nucleotide sequences were defined as clonotypes. Clonotypes were aligned to IMGT TRBV, TRBD and TRBJ reference segments using MiTCR v1.1. The analysis was restricted to V-J combinations with a frequency above 0.0001, which together covered 99% to 99.2% of the repertoires. A TCS score was defined as the ratio of F50 (clonal expansion) to E x V (chaos), with BLOSUM62-based TCRdist applied between CDR3 peptides within each V-J. Welch's t-statistics and random forest reduced around 510 V-J features to fewer than 15, which were used in a naive Bayes classifier (R e1071). TCRdb reran the public reads through fastp at Q25 and MiXCR, keeping productive beta chains. Rows are unified per CDR3 protein, each entry keeping the most common DNA and genes. The V and J calls were determined by TCRdb, not by the authors. This sample holds 340,000 or so distinct CDR3 sequences; 21% were observed only once. Over 45% of the sample comes from the top ten.

The data derive from a study of T cells in Graves' hyperthyroidism and ophthalmopathy (dated by TCRdb to between 2019 and 2020). Study-level background: Peripheral blood samples were taken at initial diagnosis, before any treatment was given. To identify distinguishing TCR V-J signatures, a discovery cohort of around 100 patients was used, comprising 43 with Graves' ophthalmopathy and some 60 with stable Graves' hyperthyroidism. Whether ophthalmopathy could be predicted prospectively was tested in an independent validation cohort made up of approximately 19 hyperthyroidism patients plus 17 patients who later progressed to ophthalmopathy. The 90 to 100 discovery patients were randomly split 7:3 into training and test sets. Thyroid tissue and blood T-cell repertoires from roughly six Graves' hyperthyroidism patients were also compared in the study. After sampling, hyperthyroidism patients received methimazole starting at 30 mg daily, and ophthalmopathy patients received high-dose intravenous methylprednisolone. The paper describes TCR Vbeta CDR3 sequencing of around 130 peripheral blood samples, made up of around 41 ophthalmopathy patients, some 80 hyperthyroidism patients and around 17 progressor patients.

For CDR1 and CDR2, the germline V gene lists MDHEN and SYDVKM. The CDR3 covers 16 residues, taking in both the cysteine and the phenylalanine. This entry keeps only the CDR3 DNA: 48 bases, framed from base 1. The trim is 2 bases for V and 6 bases for J, with a gap of 17 bases between the germline ends. A patient counted as having stable Graves' hyperthyroidism if no progression to ophthalmopathy occurred over 18 months of follow-up. The hyperthyroidism patients were between 18 and 65 years old and newly diagnosed, with a disease duration of less than 2 months. The study excluded patients with uncontrolled infections, other autoimmune diseases, pregnancy or lactation. Clinical symptoms, serum thyroxine and TRAb, thyroid ultrasound, and orbital computed tomography formed the basis for the diagnoses. PBMCs were isolated from about 10 ml of fresh peripheral blood by Ficoll-Paque density gradient centrifugation. Trizol reagent was used to extract total RNA, and RNA quality was then checked on an Agilent 2100 Bioanalyzer.

Beyond this particular receptor, the publication reports: During validation, the model predicted progression to ophthalmopathy a median of approximately 6.5 months ahead of onset, with approximately 71% sensitivity and 72.22% specificity. In cross-validation, a model built on a 13 V-J signature told ophthalmopathy apart from stable hyperthyroidism with under 90% sensitivity and roughly 83% specificity, and in testing the same model reached 80%/75%. Sample size was not statistically predetermined, and investigators were not blinded to group allocation. Blood samples also contained most of the expanded thyroid clonotypes (frequency above 0.001), which suggests that blood repertoires may reflect thyroid immune responses.

The sequenced sample was blood. This sequence was found in a woman in her fifties or sixties with Graves' hyperthyroidism. Rearrangement joined TRBV28 to TRBJ2-1; the best D guess is TRBD2, with 7 bases matching. The sequence in DNA is TGTGCCAGCAGTTTAGTCCGGGTAGGGGGGGCCAATGAGCAGTTCTTC. This sequence encodes CASSLVRVGGANEQFF.